The clone carrying this T cell receptor (beta chain) was detected only a few times. This record comes from a study of blood T cell repertoires in COVID-19. Germline V gene data show CDR1 as SGHNT and CDR2 as YYREEE (reference sequence). This CDR3 contains 13 residues. V lost 1 base to trimming and J lost 4 bases, with 8 bases between them. Assay: immunoSEQ multiplex PCR; the TCRdb copy retains only in-frame clones and omits some. The sample consists of over 150,000 clones, around four fifths of them appearing once. Recovery meant two consecutive negative NP/OP PCR tests, professional clearance, or resolved symptoms.

The receptor was isolated from a man over 45 who had recovered from COVID-19. This chain connects TRBV5-4 to TRBJ1-2; perhaps TRBD1 as D (5 bases). The specimen sequenced was PBMCs or T cells enriched from blood (not recorded which). CDR3 protein: CASSLRGLYGYTF. The CDR3 DNA reads as TGTGCCAGCAGCTTGAGGGGACTCTATGGCTACACCTTC.